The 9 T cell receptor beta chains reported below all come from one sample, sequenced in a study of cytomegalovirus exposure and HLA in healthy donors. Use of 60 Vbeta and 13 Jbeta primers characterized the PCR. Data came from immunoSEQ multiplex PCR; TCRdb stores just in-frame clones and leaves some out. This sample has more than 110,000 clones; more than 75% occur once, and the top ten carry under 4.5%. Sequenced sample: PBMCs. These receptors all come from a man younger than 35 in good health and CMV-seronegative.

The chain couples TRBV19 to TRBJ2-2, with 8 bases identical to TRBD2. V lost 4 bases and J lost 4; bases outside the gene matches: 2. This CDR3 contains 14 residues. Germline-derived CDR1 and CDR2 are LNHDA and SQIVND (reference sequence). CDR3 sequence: CASSRLASTGELFF. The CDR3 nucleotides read TGTGCCAGTAGTAGACTAGCGAGCACCGGGGAGCTGTTTTTT. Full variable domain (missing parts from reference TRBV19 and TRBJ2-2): DGGITQSPKYLFRKEGQNVTLSCEQNLNHDAMYWYRQDPGQGLRLIYYSQIVNDFQKGDIAEGYSVSREKKESFPLTVTSAQKNPTAFYLCASSRLASTGELFFGEGSRLTVL.

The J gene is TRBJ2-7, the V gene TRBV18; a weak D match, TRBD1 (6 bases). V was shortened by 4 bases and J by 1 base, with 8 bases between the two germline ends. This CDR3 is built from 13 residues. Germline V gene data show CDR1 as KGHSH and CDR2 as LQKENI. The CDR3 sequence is CASSLQGSYEQYF. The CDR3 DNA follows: TGTGCCAGCTCACTTCAGGGGTCCTACGAGCAGTACTTC.

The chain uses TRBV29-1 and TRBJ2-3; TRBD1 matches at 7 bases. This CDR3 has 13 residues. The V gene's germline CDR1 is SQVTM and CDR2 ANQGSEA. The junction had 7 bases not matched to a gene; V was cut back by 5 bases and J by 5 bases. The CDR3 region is CSVSYSGGDTQYF. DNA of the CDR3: TGCAGCGTTTCCTATTCAGGGGGAGATACGCAGTATTTT.

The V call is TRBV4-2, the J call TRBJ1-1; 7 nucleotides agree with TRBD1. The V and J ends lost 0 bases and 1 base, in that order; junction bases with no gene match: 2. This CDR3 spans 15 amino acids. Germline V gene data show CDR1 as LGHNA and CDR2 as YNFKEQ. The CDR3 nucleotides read TGTGCCAGCAGCCAAGATCGGACAGGGAACACTGAAGCTTTCTTT. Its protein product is CASSQDRTGNTEAFF.

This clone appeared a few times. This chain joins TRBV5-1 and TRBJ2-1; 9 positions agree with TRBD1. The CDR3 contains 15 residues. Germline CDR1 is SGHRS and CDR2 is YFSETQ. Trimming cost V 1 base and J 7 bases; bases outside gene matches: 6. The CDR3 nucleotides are TGCGCCAGCAGCTTGATCGCCGGGACAGGGAATGAGCAGTTCTTC. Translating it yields CASSLIAGTGNEQFF.

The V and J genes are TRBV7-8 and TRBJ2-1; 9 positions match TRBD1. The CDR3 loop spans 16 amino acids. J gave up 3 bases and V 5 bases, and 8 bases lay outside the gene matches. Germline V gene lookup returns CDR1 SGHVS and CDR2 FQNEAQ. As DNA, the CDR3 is TGTGCCAGCAGCCAGGGTGGGACAGGGAACTACAATGAGCAGTTCTTC. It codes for CASSQGGTGNYNEQFF.

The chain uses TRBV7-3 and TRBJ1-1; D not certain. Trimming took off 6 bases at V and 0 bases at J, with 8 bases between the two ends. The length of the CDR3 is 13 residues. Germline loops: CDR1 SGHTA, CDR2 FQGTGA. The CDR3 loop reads CASSAHMNTEAFF. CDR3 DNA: TGTGCCAGCAGTGCGCATATGAACACTGAAGCTTTCTTT.

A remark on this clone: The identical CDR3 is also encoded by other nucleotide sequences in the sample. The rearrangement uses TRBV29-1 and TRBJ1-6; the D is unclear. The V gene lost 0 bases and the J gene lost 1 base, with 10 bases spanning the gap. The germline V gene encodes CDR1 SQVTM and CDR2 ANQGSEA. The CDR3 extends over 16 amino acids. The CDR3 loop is CSVEDQVGSYNSPLHF. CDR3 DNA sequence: TGCAGCGTTGAAGATCAGGTAGGTTCCTATAATTCACCCCTCCACTTT.

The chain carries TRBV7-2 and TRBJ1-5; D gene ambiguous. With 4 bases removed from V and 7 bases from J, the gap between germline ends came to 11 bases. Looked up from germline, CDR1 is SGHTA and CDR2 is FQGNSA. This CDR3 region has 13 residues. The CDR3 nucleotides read TGTGCCAGCAGCTCGGAGGTGGCCCAGCCCCAGCATTTT. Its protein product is CASSSEVAQPQHF. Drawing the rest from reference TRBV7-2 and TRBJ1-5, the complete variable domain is GAGVSQSPSNKVTEKGKDVELRCDPISGHTALYWYRQSLGQGLEFLIYFQGNSAPDKSGLPSDRFSAERTGGSVSTLTIQRTQQEDSAVYLCASSSEVAQPQHFGDGTRLSIL.